This entry lists 31 T cell receptor beta chains sequenced from one sample in a study of T cells expressing NK-cell markers. TCRdb reprocessed the 5' RACE reads, with one entry per CDR3 protein and no DNA. The ten top clones account for more than 3.5%, within a sample of 250,000 or so distinct CDR3 sequences. The sample taken for sequencing was blood T cells: a sorted CD56 or NKG2C T cell subset, CD4+ or CD8+ T cells, or bulk PBMC T cells (not recorded which). All receptors come from a woman aged 18-70 years in good health.

This chain joins TRBV3-1 and TRBJ2-5; no DNA is available, so the TRBD2 call from TCRdb remains unchecked. The CDR3 extends over 21 amino acids. In germline, CDR1 is LGHDT, CDR2 YNNKEL (reference sequence). This chain's CDR3 is CASSQDRRTSGGPIAQETQYF.

The gene calls are TRBV12-3 or TRBV12-4 and TRBJ1-4; absent DNA, TCRdb's TRBD1 call cannot be checked. This CDR3 is built from 14 residues. The CDR3 is CASSFSGKDEKLFF.

The chain joins TRBV7-2 to TRBJ1-6; the TRBD1 assignment by TCRdb is unverifiable without DNA. The length of the CDR3 is 14 residues. Per germline, CDR1 SGHTA and CDR2 FQGNSA. The chain's CDR3 is CASSLTVNNSPLHF.

The V gene is TRBV27, the J gene TRBJ2-5; TCRdb outputs TRBD1, but without DNA this stays unchecked. The length of the CDR3 is 16 residues. The V gene's germline CDR1 is MNHEY and CDR2 SMNVEV (reference sequence). The CDR3 loop reads CASSLNGNWVEETQYF.

This chain links TRBV27 with TRBJ2-1; the D call from TCRdb, TRBD2, cannot be confirmed without DNA. The CDR3 has 15 amino acids. Germline CDR1 reads MNHEY; CDR2 reads SMNVEV (reference sequence). CDR3: CASSSSGLATREQFF.

The V and J genes are TRBV11-1 and TRBJ2-2; TCRdb's D gene call, TRBD1, goes unchecked for lack of DNA. CDR3 size: 15 residues. The germline V gene encodes CDR1 SGHAT and CDR2 FQDESV (reference sequence). CDR3 residues: CASSFWGADTGELFF.

V and J are TRBV12-3 or TRBV12-4 and TRBJ1-1; TCRdb's assignment of TRBD1 cannot be checked, as there is no DNA. This CDR3 spans 16 amino acids. CDR3 protein: CASSFTLRDRDTEAFF.

The J gene is TRBJ2-2, the V gene TRBV12-3 or TRBV12-4; TCRdb proposes TRBD2, but this gene call is untestable without DNA. The CDR3 is 17 residues long. This chain's CDR3 is CASSPQALAGNTGELFF.

The chain employs TRBV4-3 and TRBJ2-1; without DNA, the TCRdb call of TRBD2 cannot be checked. Per the germline V gene, CDR1 is LGHNA and CDR2 is YSLEER. The CDR3 is 14 residues long. CDR3 sequence reads: CASRRVGNYNEQFF.

This sequence joins TRBV29-1 and TRBJ2-2; TCRdb's D gene call, TRBD1, goes unchecked for lack of DNA. The CDR3 length is 12 residues. The germline V gene has CDR1 SQVTM and CDR2 ANQGSEA. CDR3 sequence: CSANRGAGELFF.

The chain carries TRBV29-1 and TRBJ2-3. CDR3 length: 11 amino acids. Germline-derived CDR1 and CDR2 are SQVTM and ANQGSEA. Here the CDR3 reads CSAGAADTQYF.

The chain combines TRBV12-3 or TRBV12-4 with TRBJ1-1. The CDR3 extends over 16 amino acids. The CDR3 loop reads CASSEGTLGLNTEAFF.

This sequence joins TRBV20-1 and TRBJ2-7; the TRBD2 assignment by TCRdb is unverifiable without DNA. CDR3 length equals 13 residues. Germline V gene lookup returns CDR1 DFQATT and CDR2 SNEGSKA (reference sequence). CDR3 region: CSARSGWGYEQYF.

J is TRBJ2-7 and V is TRBV23-1; without DNA, the TCRdb call of TRBD1 cannot be checked. TRBV23-1 is sorted into the ORF group, with uncertain function. This CDR3 has 16 amino acids. Here the CDR3 reads CASSQSRGGQIYEQYF.

CDR3 amino acids: CASKDGGQPQHF. The rearrangement links TRBV6-1 to TRBJ1-5. CDR3 size: 12 residues. The germline CDR1 and CDR2 sequences are MNHNS and SASEGT.

The rearrangement uses TRBV5-1 and TRBJ2-6; without DNA, the TCRdb call of TRBD1 cannot be checked. The CDR3 has 17 amino acids. Germline CDR1 and CDR2: SGHRS and YFSETQ. The CDR3 loop reads CASSLTGTVAGANVLTF.

This rearrangement joins TRBV12-3 or TRBV12-4 to TRBJ1-6; TCRdb returns TRBD1, unconfirmable since there is no DNA. There are 17 residues in the CDR3. The CDR3 sequence: CASRGTGLESYNSPLHF.

CDR3 loop: CSASRTGRPDTQYF. The J gene is TRBJ2-3, the V gene TRBV20-1; TCRdb designates TRBD1, a call that cannot be tested without DNA. Germline assignment: CDR1 DFQATT and CDR2 SNEGSKA (reference sequence). This CDR3 spans 14 amino acids.

CDR3 amino acids: CASSTHQGSGNTIYF. The chain uses TRBV7-2 and TRBJ1-3. This CDR3 has 15 residues. Per germline, CDR1 SGHTA and CDR2 FQGNSA.

The CDR3 reads CSVEELLAGGDTQYF. The J gene is TRBJ2-3, the V gene TRBV29-1; TCRdb indicates TRBD2, and absent DNA this call remains unverified. The germline V gene has CDR1 SQVTM and CDR2 ANQGSEA. This CDR3 is built from 15 residues.

The chain has TRBV12-3 or TRBV12-4 and TRBJ2-1; without DNA, the TCRdb call of TRBD2 cannot be checked. CDR3 length equals 15 residues. The CDR3: CASSYLAGVVNEQFF.

The rearrangement joins TRBV3-1 to TRBJ1-3; TCRdb indicates TRBD1, and absent DNA this call remains unverified. Per germline, CDR1 LGHDT and CDR2 YNNKEL (reference sequence). The CDR3 has 14 amino acids. CDR3 amino acids: CASSWDSSGNTIYF.

This rearrangement joins TRBV20-1 to TRBJ1-2; TCRdb names TRBD1, which stays unverified in the absence of DNA. The CDR3 runs 13 residues. Germline CDR1 and CDR2: DFQATT and SNEGSKA (reference sequence). The CDR3 loop is CSASGEPPYGYTF.

The rearrangement uses TRBV20-1 and TRBJ2-7; the TRBD1 assignment by TCRdb is unverifiable without DNA. This CDR3 has 13 amino acids. Germline CDR1 and CDR2: DFQATT and SNEGSKA (reference sequence). The CDR3 protein is CSARDPGTKKQYF.

This chain connects TRBV20-1 to TRBJ2-6. The CDR3 spans 11 residues. Per germline, CDR1 DFQATT and CDR2 SNEGSKA (reference sequence). The CDR3 sequence: CSAGGGNVLTF.

This rearrangement joins TRBV14 to TRBJ2-5; TCRdb reports TRBD1, a call that lacks DNA to check it against. Germline CDR1 and CDR2: SGHDN and FVKESK. The CDR3 loop spans 14 amino acids. CDR3 sequence: CASSGQTYQETQYF.

The chain links TRBV4-2 to TRBJ2-1; lacking DNA, the TRBD2 call made by TCRdb goes unchecked. The CDR3 totals 17 residues. Per germline, CDR1 LGHNA and CDR2 YNFKEQ. The CDR3 loop reads CASSQVGTSGAYNEQFF.

The chain employs TRBV12-3 or TRBV12-4 and TRBJ2-1; there is no DNA to check the TCRdb D call of TRBD2. This CDR3 spans 16 amino acids. The CDR3 loop is CASSSFRVAGGNEQFF.

This sequence joins TRBV7-9 and TRBJ1-2; absent DNA, TCRdb's TRBD1 call cannot be checked. Germline lookup yields CDR1 SEHNR and CDR2 FQNEAQ (reference sequence). CDR3 size: 13 residues. The CDR3 is CASSPTGYYGYTF.

The V and J genes are TRBV6-1 and TRBJ1-2; TCRdb names TRBD1, which stays unverified in the absence of DNA. Germline V gene data show CDR1 as MNHNS and CDR2 as SASEGT. The CDR3 sequence is 15 residues long. The CDR3 sequence: CASIKPQGQHPGYTF.

The chain couples TRBV12-3 or TRBV12-4 to TRBJ1-1. CDR3 length: 11 residues. The CDR3 region is CASSRLTEAFF.